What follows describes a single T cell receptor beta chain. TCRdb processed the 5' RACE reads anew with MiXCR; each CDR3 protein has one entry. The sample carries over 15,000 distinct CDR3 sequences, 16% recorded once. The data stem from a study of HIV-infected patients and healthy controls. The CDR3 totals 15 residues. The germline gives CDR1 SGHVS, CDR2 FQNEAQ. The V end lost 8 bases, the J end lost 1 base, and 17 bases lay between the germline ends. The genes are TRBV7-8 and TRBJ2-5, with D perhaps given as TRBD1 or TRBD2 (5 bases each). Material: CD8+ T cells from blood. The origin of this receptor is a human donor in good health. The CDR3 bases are TGTGCCAGCTTCCCGGTTTCCGGGACCCAAGAGACCCAGTACTTC. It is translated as CASFPVSGTQETQYF.